This T cell receptor beta chain derives from a study of T cell responses to AZD1222 COVID-19 vaccine (dated by TCRdb to 2020 to 2023). Concerning the study at large: AZD1222 recipients whose second dose came at about 4 weeks and those whose second dose came at about 12 weeks were combined into one group, since spike-specific TCR depth and breadth did not differ between the two schedules. Trial participants were enrolled by age into 18-55, 56-69 and 70-plus year subgroups, with approximately 150, 30 and 60 TCR-sequenced participants respectively. A total of over 230 trial participants underwent TCR sequencing, of whom about 200 had received two doses of AZD1222 and approximately 25 had received two doses of the MenACWY control vaccine. Here is what the overall study found, with its caveats: Because no day 14 peak-response samples were available, repertoires were characterized only after the peak T cell response. Most participants were white British and females outnumbered males, and the authors suggested that clonal diversity may have been underestimated. The 56-69-year group was small, and its depth increase did not reach significance, likely because of low power. The whole spike protein was spanned by vaccine-associated CD4 TCRs, and dominant responses were seen in regions 160-218 and 743-854. After two AZD1222 doses, both the breadth and the depth of spike-specific TCRs were significantly higher than at day 0 and than in MenACWY recipients. Reportedly, close to half of the unique spike-specific TCRs recognized epitopes lying outside the regions that are mutated in the B.1.351 and B.1.1.7 variants. Conclusions about previously exposed vaccinees were limited because only a handful of AZD1222 recipients were SARS-CoV-2 seropositive at baseline.

Regarding this clone: Its antigen has not been determined. It has no much larger one-base neighbor in the sample; base qualities were not kept.

The CDR3 covers 14 residues, taking in both the cysteine and the phenylalanine. Only CDR3 DNA is held: 42 bases, read in frame from base 1. CDR1 and CDR2 (MDHEN, SYDVKM) derive from the germline V gene. Relative to germline, V is 7 bases shorter and J is 5 bases shorter, with 14 bases between their ends. The CDR3 regions of human TCRbeta chains were analyzed by immunosequencing. Per the source publication's procedure: TCRs in the repertoires were compared against a reference library of SARS-CoV-2-specific TCRs that had been generated with the MIRA antigen-specificity platform. Breadth meant the fraction of unique TCRs that were SARS-CoV-2-associated, whereas depth meant the fraction of total T cells that were SARS-CoV-2-associated. Using the MIRA data, each spike-specific TCR was assigned both to the spike region to which the TCR was reactive and to a CD4 or CD8 class. Log10-transformed breadth and depth values were compared by one-way ANOVA with Sidak's multiple comparisons tests. TCRdb obtained this table from immuneACCESS and retained in-frame rearrangements with V and J assigned. These tables miss some clones; where compared with another copy, unresolved V genes account for less than half of the shortfall, and the remainder is unexplained. That table supplies the V and J calls and clone size; D and trimming were determined from the DNA. Present in this sample are some 100,000 clones, 80% to 95% of which were seen just once. The ten most abundant clones make up 1.5% to 2% of the sample.

What the time point label conveys for this sample: baseline before first vaccination. The vaccinee samples were drawn from two UK trials, COV001 and COV002, one of which was a single-blind randomized controlled phase 2/3 trial testing AZD1222 (ChAdOx1 nCoV-19) in healthy adults. Trial participant PBMC samples were collected at day 0 and day 28 after the second dose for TCRbeta chain sequencing. The chain uses TRBV28 and TRBJ1-4; the D gene assignment is ambiguous. This TCR was recovered from an adult in good health. Sequences were derived from peripheral blood, sampled on day 0 of AZD1222 vaccination. At the DNA level, the sequence is TGTGCCAGCAAGGGCCGGGCCGAAAATGAAAAACTGTTTTTT. Translated, this is CASKGRAENEKLFF.